The 6 T cell receptor beta chains below come from one sample, sequenced in a study of T-cell reconstitution after alpha-beta-depleted transplantation in children. Preparation of the TCRbeta library was carried out with unique molecular identifiers. MiXCR was run by TCRdb on the PCR reads, yielding one entry per CDR3 protein. Here the sample spans around 600,000 distinct CDR3 sequences, under 12% being singletons. Material: PBMCs from the stem cell graft donor, obtained from the stem cell graft. These receptors came from a human donor who donated a stem cell graft to a child with acute myeloid leukemia.

There are a few counts of this clonotype. The chain joins TRBV3-1 to TRBJ2-3, with 15 nucleotides matching TRBD2. CDR1 LGHDT and CDR2 YNNKEL come from the germline V gene (reference sequence). V was clipped by 4 bases and J by 7 bases; unmatched bases: 9. CDR3 size: 17 residues. The CDR3 nucleotides are TGTGCCAGCAGCCCGGAAGGGACTAGCGGGAGGTCCCATACGCAGTATTTT. Translation gives CASSPEGTSGRSHTQYF.

This clonotype showed up many times. This rearrangement joins TRBV7-9 to TRBJ1-5; the D is unclear. This CDR3 has 14 residues. The germline V gene has CDR1 SEHNR and CDR2 FQNEAQ (reference sequence). V gave up 1 base and J gave up 0 bases, with 4 bases separating them. The CDR3: CASSLEISNQPQHF. CDR3 bases: TGTGCCAGCAGCTTAGAAATTAGCAATCAGCCCCAGCATTTT.

This rearrangement joins TRBV29-1 to TRBJ2-7; no reliable D call. This CDR3 comprises 14 residues. V lost 5 bases to trimming and J lost 2 bases, with 16 bases between them. Germline CDR1 and CDR2: SQVTM and ANQGSEA. The CDR3 region is CSVQGGHPPYEQYF. CDR3 nucleotide sequence: TGCAGCGTTCAAGGTGGTCATCCGCCCTACGAGCAGTACTTC.

The sample holds many counts of this clonotype. The V call is TRBV12-3 or TRBV12-4, the J call TRBJ2-7; no clear D gene. The V end was cut by 7 bases, the J end by 3 bases, with 10 bases between. The CDR3 totals 12 residues. This CDR3 is CASTAGGYEQYF. The CDR3 nucleotides read TGTGCCAGCACCGCCGGCGGCTACGAGCAGTACTTC.

The sample holds many counts of this clonotype. The V gene is TRBV20-1, the J gene TRBJ1-3; a weak D match, TRBD1 (5 bases). Germline lookup yields CDR1 DFQATT and CDR2 SNEGSKA (reference sequence). The ends were cut back, 6 bases at V and 1 base at J, with 16 bases in the middle. This CDR3 has 15 amino acids. CDR3 coding DNA: TGCAGTGCCATAAGCAGGGAGGAATCTGGAAACACCATATATTTT. The encoded protein is CSAISREESGNTIYF.

The chain is built from TRBV12-3 or TRBV12-4 and TRBJ1-5; maybe TRBD1 (5 bases). This CDR3 has 15 residues. With 7 bases removed from V and 6 bases from J, the gap between germline ends came to 19 bases. The CDR3 sequence: CASTPGQGGRQPQHF. CDR3 DNA sequence: TGTGCCAGCACCCCCGGGCAGGGTGGGCGTCAGCCCCAGCATTTT.